One sample yielded the 28 T cell receptor beta chains listed below, sequenced in a study of blood T cell repertoires in COVID-19. Some clones are missing from TCRdb's copy, which holds only in-frame ones; the method was immunoSEQ multiplex PCR. Of under 300,000 clones in the sample, nearly 90% were seen once. Sequencing was performed on peripheral blood. These receptors all come from a woman in her fifties or sixties with COVID-19, enrolled during active disease.

The chain joins TRBV6-2 or TRBV6-3 to TRBJ1-6; TRBD1 agrees at 8 bases. The germline V gene has CDR1 MNHEY and CDR2 SVGEGT. Germline trimming cut 5 bases from V and 0 bases from J; bases unmatched to any gene: 6. This CDR3 is 17 amino acids long. CDR3 residues: CASSEGDRSSYNSPLHF. The CDR3 coding sequence is TGTGCCAGCAGTGAGGGGGACAGGAGCTCCTATAATTCACCCCTCCACTTT.

The genes are TRBV5-1 and TRBJ1-3; maybe TRBD1 (5 bases). The CDR3 has 15 residues. Trimming took off 0 bases at V and 2 bases at J, with 9 bases between the two ends. Per the germline V gene, CDR1 is SGHRS and CDR2 is YFSETQ. The CDR3 DNA reads as TGCGCCAGCAGCTTGGAGGGGTCTCCTGGAAACACCATATATTTT. Its protein is CASSLEGSPGNTIYF. The full variable domain, with the rest looked up from reference TRBV5-1 and TRBJ1-3, is KAGVTQTPRYLIKTRGQQVTLSCSPISGHRSVSWYQQTPGQGLQFLFEYFSETQRNKGNFPGRFSGRQFSNSRSEMNVSTLELGDSALYLCASSLEGSPGNTIYFGEGSWLTVV.

This clone was observed once. The chain recombines TRBV9 with TRBJ2-3; 7 bases map to TRBD1. The length of the CDR3 is 14 residues. V shed 3 bases, J shed 2 bases, and the junction held 3 bases outside the gene matches. The germline gives CDR1 SGDLS, CDR2 YYNGEE. The CDR3 region has the DNA TGTGCCAGCAGCGCGGGACAGTTCACAGATACGCAGTATTTT. This translates into CASSAGQFTDTQYF.

As DNA, the CDR3 is TGTGCCAGCAGCTTAAACAGGGACAATGAGCAGTTCTTC. Its protein is CASSLNRDNEQFF. The V call is TRBV7-3, the J call TRBJ2-1; D is perhaps TRBD1 (6 bases). Germline V lookup: CDR1 SGHTA, CDR2 FQGTGA. The V and J ends lost 1 base and 5 bases respectively, with 6 bases between them. The CDR3 spans 13 residues.

V usage is TRBV18 and J usage is TRBJ2-7; D possibly corresponds to TRBD1 (6 bases). CDR1 and CDR2 from the germline V gene are KGHSH and LQKENI. Trimming shortened V by 4 bases and J by 3 bases, and 16 bases separated the two germline ends. CDR3 length equals 15 residues. CDR3 sequence reads: CASSLAGVPNYEQYF. The DNA for the CDR3 is TGTGCCAGCTCACTCGCAGGGGTTCCGAACTACGAGCAGTACTTC.

V and J are TRBV19 and TRBJ1-4, with 7 bases aligning to TRBD1. Germline lookup yields CDR1 LNHDA and CDR2 SQIVND (reference sequence). The trim removed 1 base at V and 7 bases at J, leaving 0 bases unmatched. The length of the CDR3 is 13 residues. The CDR3 is CASSIGTGEKLFF. The CDR3 DNA sequence: TGTGCCAGTAGTATAGGGACAGGTGAAAAACTGTTTTTT.

The rearrangement uses TRBV19 and TRBJ1-2; no clear D. Germline CDR1 is LNHDA and CDR2 is SQIVND (reference sequence). The CDR3 is 13 amino acids. V lost 10 bases and J lost 4, with 16 bases in between. Written as DNA, the CDR3 is TGTGCCACCCTAGGAGCGTTTGGCTATGGCTACACCTTC. It yields the protein CATLGAFGYGYTF. The full variable domain, in which reference TRBV19 and TRBJ1-2 provide the parts outside the CDR3, is DGGITQSPKYLFRKEGQNVTLSCEQNLNHDAMYWYRQDPGQGLRLIYYSQIVNDFQKGDIAEGYSVSREKKESFPLTVTSAQKNPTAFYLCATLGAFGYGYTFGSGTRLTVV.

The chain has TRBV7-9 and TRBJ2-5; D is perhaps TRBD1 (5 bases). The CDR3 totals 14 residues. Trimming shortened V by 4 bases and J by 2 bases, and 11 bases separated the two germline ends. CDR1 and CDR2 (germline): SEHNR, FQNEAQ (reference sequence). CDR3 in DNA: TGTGCCAGCAGCTCCCGACAGATTCAAGAGACCCAGTACTTC. Its protein is CASSSRQIQETQYF.

The V and J genes are TRBV7-9 and TRBJ2-5; TRBD1 might be the D (6 bases). The CDR3 spans 15 residues. Germline assignment: CDR1 SEHNR and CDR2 FQNEAQ (reference sequence). V shed 2 bases and J shed 1 base, with 11 bases lying between them. CDR3 in amino acids: CASSLRQGRQETQYF. DNA for the CDR3: TGTGCCAGCAGCTTACGCCAGGGGCGCCAAGAGACCCAGTACTTC.

This clone was counted a single time. This chain links TRBV6-5 with TRBJ2-2; D may be TRBD2 (5 bases). V shed 7 bases and J shed 4 bases, with 13 bases lying between them. Looked up from germline, CDR1 is MNHEY and CDR2 is SVGAGI. This CDR3 region has 14 residues. The CDR3: CASNRRVATGELFF. The CDR3, as DNA: TGTGCCAGCAACCGGCGGGTCGCCACCGGGGAGCTGTTTTTT.

CDR3 nucleotides: TGTGCCAGCAGCGGGACGCCAGGGGGCGGCGGCTACACCTTC. This sequence encodes CASSGTPGGGGYTF. The V call is TRBV11-1, the J call TRBJ1-2; 8 bases are a match to TRBD1. The V segment lost 5 bases and the J segment 8 bases; nucleotides outside the gene matches: 10. The CDR3 loop spans 14 amino acids. The germline V gene has CDR1 SGHAT and CDR2 FQDESV (reference sequence).

J is TRBJ1-4 and V is TRBV5-5, with TRBD1 identical over 8 bases. This CDR3 spans 14 amino acids. Looked up from germline, CDR1 is SGHKS and CDR2 is YYEKEE (reference sequence). After removal of 3 bases from V and 3 bases from J, the junction contained 1 base not matched to a gene. The CDR3 loop is CASSWTGSNEKLFF. Written as DNA, the CDR3 is TGTGCCAGCAGCTGGACAGGGTCTAATGAAAAACTGTTTTTT.

The rearrangement uses TRBV5-4 and TRBJ2-3; D not resolved. Germline lookup yields CDR1 SGHNT and CDR2 YYREEE (reference sequence). The CDR3 totals 12 residues. The germline V and J ends were trimmed by 4 bases and 5 bases, with 8 bases remaining between them. This CDR3 reads CASSPRRDTQYF. The CDR3 coding sequence is TGTGCCAGCAGCCCGCGGAGAGATACGCAGTATTTT. The whole variable domain, filled in from reference TRBV5-4 and TRBJ2-3, reads ETGVTQSPTHLIKTRGQQVTLRCSSQSGHNTVSWYQQALGQGPQFIFQYYREEENGRGNFPPRFSGLQFPNYSSELNVNALELDDSALYLCASSPRRDTQYFGPGTRLTVL.

The chain carries TRBV4-1 and TRBJ1-5; unclear D gene. V shed 0 bases and J shed 1 base, with 7 bases lying between them. From germline, CDR1 is MGHRA and CDR2 YSYEKL. The CDR3 has 15 amino acids. The DNA for the CDR3 is TGCGCCAGCAGCCAAGATCTGCAGAGCAATCAGCCCCAGCATTTT. Protein product: CASSQDLQSNQPQHF.

This sequence joins TRBV19 and TRBJ1-5; D is unclear. The CDR3 spans 15 residues. Trimming shortened V by 6 bases and J by 2 bases, and 14 bases separated the two germline ends. In germline, CDR1 is LNHDA, CDR2 SQIVND (reference sequence). CDR3 in amino acids: CASRLGGQGNQPQHF. The CDR3 bases are TGTGCCAGTAGGTTGGGTGGGCAAGGCAATCAGCCCCAGCATTTT.

CDR3 nucleotide sequence: TGTGCCAGTAGTAGGGGGACACTATATAATTCACCCCTCCACTTT. It translates to CASSRGTLYNSPLHF. The chain joins TRBV19 to TRBJ1-6; D may be TRBD1 (6 bases). The germline gives CDR1 LNHDA, CDR2 SQIVND (reference sequence). The CDR3 loop spans 15 amino acids. V lost 4 bases to trimming and J lost 4 bases, with 11 bases between them.

This chain joins TRBV2 and TRBJ1-3, with unresolved D. The V end was cut by 6 bases, the J end by 4 bases, with 10 bases between. CDR1 and CDR2 from the germline V gene are SNHLY and FYNNEI. The CDR3 has 13 residues. CDR3: CASSGGVGNTIYF. The CDR3 bases are TGTGCCAGCAGCGGCGGGGTCGGAAACACCATATATTTT. Variable domain in full (rest from reference TRBV2 and TRBJ1-3): EPEVTQTPSHQVTQMGQEVILRCVPISNHLYFYWYRQILGQKVEFLVSFYNNEISEKSEIFDDQFSVERPDGSNFTLKIRSTKLEDSAMYFCASSGGVGNTIYFGEGSWLTVV.

This clone was seen only a few times. The gene calls are TRBV7-9 and TRBJ2-5; TRBD1 matches 7 bases. Germline CDR1 and CDR2: SEHNR and FQNEAQ (reference sequence). Germline trimming cut 0 bases from V and 5 bases from J; bases unmatched to any gene: 9. CDR3 length: 16 amino acids. CDR3 protein: CASSLATGMGRETQYF. In DNA, the CDR3 is TGTGCCAGCAGCTTAGCGACAGGGATGGGAAGGGAGACCCAGTACTTC.

The chain combines TRBV4-2 with TRBJ1-1, with D hard to call. V gave up 1 base and J gave up 4 bases, with 4 bases separating them. The CDR3 loop spans 12 amino acids. The germline V gene has CDR1 LGHNA and CDR2 YNFKEQ. CDR3 DNA: TGTGCCAGCAGCCAAGTATCCACTGAAGCTTTCTTT. Protein: CASSQVSTEAFF.

The J gene is TRBJ2-7, the V gene TRBV6-2 or TRBV6-3; D gene ambiguous. The germline gives CDR1 MNHEY, CDR2 SVGEGT. The ends were cut back, 0 bases at V and 3 bases at J, with 6 bases in the middle. This CDR3 is built from 13 residues. CDR3 nucleotide sequence: TGTGCCAGCAGTTACTCTGGCATCTACGAGCAGTACTTC. Translated, it gives CASSYSGIYEQYF.

V and J are TRBV18 and TRBJ1-6; TRBD1 matches 11 bases. The V and J ends lost 2 bases and 7 bases, in that order; junction bases with no gene match: 1. The V gene's germline CDR1 is KGHSH and CDR2 LQKENI. The CDR3 runs 15 residues. CDR3 nucleotide sequence: TGTGCCAGCTCACCAGGGACAGGGGGAAATTCACCCCTCCACTTT. Its translation: CASSPGTGGNSPLHF.

The chain couples TRBV3-1 (or the pseudogene TRBV3-2) to TRBJ1-1, with no clear D. Trimming cost V 2 bases and J 2 bases, with 12 bases left between them. This CDR3 has 15 amino acids. Per germline, CDR1 LGHDT and CDR2 YNNKEL (reference sequence). CDR3 loop: CASSQRLSSNTEAFF. The CDR3 nucleotides read TGTGCCAGCAGCCAACGACTCAGCTCTAACACTGAAGCTTTCTTT.

The chain combines TRBV11-2 with TRBJ1-2; TRBD1 matches 7 bases. The CDR3 has 14 residues. CDR1 is SGHAT, CDR2 FQNNGV, per germline. With V trimmed by 6 bases and J by 1 base, 5 bases remained unmatched. The CDR3 coding sequence is TGTGCCAGCAGTCCGGACAGGCTTAACTATGGCTACACCTTC. As protein: CASSPDRLNYGYTF.

J is TRBJ1-5 and V is TRBV19, with D maybe TRBD1 (5 bases). CDR3 length: 15 residues. Germline-derived CDR1 and CDR2 are LNHDA and SQIVND (reference sequence). V lost 2 bases and J lost 8, with 16 bases in between. Here the CDR3 DNA reads TGTGCCAGTAGTATATTGGCCGGGGGAGGAGAGCCCCAGCATTTT. This gives the protein CASSILAGGGEPQHF.

The CDR3 nucleotides read TGTGCCATCAGAGCCGGCACTGAAGCTTTCTTT. Translated, it gives CAIRAGTEAFF. This chain joins TRBV10-3 and TRBJ1-1; D unresolved. The CDR3 length is 11 residues. Per the germline V gene, CDR1 is ENHRY and CDR2 is SYGVKD. V lost 6 bases and J lost 4, with 6 bases in between.

To note about this clone: Other DNA sequences from this sample encode an identical CDR3 as well. The CDR3 DNA sequence: TGTGCCAGCTCACCGACGGGGGGCAATCAGCCCCAGCATTTT. Translating it yields CASSPTGGNQPQHF. The chain has TRBV18 and TRBJ1-5, with D maybe TRBD1 (5 bases). CDR1 and CDR2 (germline): KGHSH, LQKENI. V was pared by 3 bases and J by 2 bases, with 8 bases between. CDR3 length: 14 residues.

The chain couples TRBV6-5 to TRBJ1-5; D ambiguous. The CDR3 extends over 13 amino acids. Germline V gene data show CDR1 as MNHEY and CDR2 as SVGAGI. V was shortened by 2 bases and J by 4 bases, with 6 bases between the two germline ends. The CDR3 region has the DNA TGTGCCAGCAGTTACCGTGTAAATCAGCCCCAGCATTTT. Amino acid sequence: CASSYRVNQPQHF.

The table lists this clone with a count of one. J is TRBJ1-2 and V is TRBV3-1 (or the pseudogene TRBV3-2); D is perhaps TRBD1 (6 bases). Trimming cost V 4 bases and J 4 bases, with 13 bases left between them. This CDR3 contains 14 residues. The germline CDR1 and CDR2 sequences are LGHDT and YNNKEL (reference sequence). The CDR3 DNA is TGTGCCAGCAGCCGGTGGTTGACAGGCTATGGCTACACCTTC. This translates into CASSRWLTGYGYTF.